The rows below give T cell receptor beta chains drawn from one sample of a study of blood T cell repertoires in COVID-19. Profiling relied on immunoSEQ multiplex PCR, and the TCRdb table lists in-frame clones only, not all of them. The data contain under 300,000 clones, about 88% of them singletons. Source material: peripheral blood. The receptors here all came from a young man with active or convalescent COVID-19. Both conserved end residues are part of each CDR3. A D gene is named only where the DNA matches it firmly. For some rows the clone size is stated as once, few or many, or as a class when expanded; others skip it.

CASSLRGTTGTDTQYF TGTGCCAGCAGCTTGAGAGGGACTACGGGCACAGATACGCAGTATTTT TRBJ2-3 TRBD2 TRBV7-6 -
CASSLQRTYNEQFF TGTGCCAGCAGCCTACAGCGGACTTACAATGAGCAGTTCTTC TRBJ2-1 - TRBV3-1/TRBV3-2 -
CASSQEGQRPIAQHF TGTGCCAGCAGCCAAGAAGGACAACGGCCTATAGCCCAGCATTTT TRBJ1-5 - TRBV4-2 -
CASSPTSVPTDTQYF TGTGCCAGCAGCCCGACTAGCGTACCCACAGATACGCAGTATTTT TRBJ2-3 TRBD2 TRBV11-1 -
CASSFAGVHNYEQYF TGTGCCAGCAGTTTTGCGGGGGTACATAACTACGAGCAGTACTTC TRBJ2-7 TRBD2 TRBV28 -
CASATPSYEQYF TGTGCCAGCGCTACCCCTTCCTACGAGCAGTACTTC TRBJ2-7 - TRBV25-1 -
CASSPPSGSSNEQFF TGTGCCAGCAGTCCCCCTAGCGGGAGTTCCAATGAGCAGTTCTTC TRBJ2-1 TRBD2 TRBV6-2/TRBV6-3 -
CASSLVGETQYF TGTGCCAGCAGTTTAGTGGGCGAGACCCAGTACTTC TRBJ2-5 - TRBV12-3/TRBV12-4 -
CASSPGSGRETQYF TGTGCCAGCTCCCCTGGGAGCGGCCGAGAGACCCAGTACTTC TRBJ2-5 - TRBV18 many
CASSQRGTSSYEQYF TGTGCCAGCAGCCAACGGGGGACTAGCTCCTACGAGCAGTACTTC TRBJ2-7 TRBD2 TRBV3-1/TRBV3-2 -
CASSKFHDATGKDTQYF TGTGCCAGCAGCAAATTTCACGACGCGACAGGGAAAGATACGCAGTATTTT TRBJ2-3 - TRBV21-1 -
CASSFRLGGISGANVLTF TGTGCCAGCAGTTTCCGTCTCGGGGGGATCTCTGGGGCCAACGTCCTGACTTTC TRBJ2-6 TRBD2 TRBV27 -
CASSQAPGTDTQYF TGTGCCAGCAGTCAAGCTCCAGGGACAGATACGCAGTATTTT TRBJ2-3 - TRBV3-1/TRBV3-2 -
CASSYSRLYGYTF TGTGCCAGCAGTTACAGCAGACTCTATGGCTACACCTTC TRBJ1-2 - TRBV6-2/TRBV6-3 -
CASSLGGTANYGYTF TGTGCCAGCAGCTTAGGAGGCACGGCGAACTATGGCTACACCTTC TRBJ1-2 - TRBV7-2 once
CASSIITGPQHF TGTGCCAGTAGTATAATTACAGGGCCCCAGCATTTT TRBJ1-5 - TRBV19 once
CASSFGQANTGELFF TGTGCCAGCAGTTTTGGACAGGCGAACACCGGGGAGCTGTTTTTT TRBJ2-2 TRBD1 TRBV27 -
CASSGGLPTDTQYF TGTGCCAGCTCGGGGGGACTACCCACAGATACGCAGTATTTT TRBJ2-3 TRBD2 TRBV5-6 -
CASSSSGTGVGTQYF TGTGCCAGCAGTTCTTCCGGGACGGGGGTTGGGACCCAGTACTTC TRBJ2-5 - TRBV27 -
CASSIGTGPTEAFF TGTGCCAGCAGCATTGGAACAGGGCCCACTGAAGCTTTCTTT TRBJ1-1 - TRBV7-6 -
CASSVTSGRYEQYF TGCGCCAGCAGCGTAACTAGCGGGAGGTACGAGCAGTACTTC TRBJ2-7 TRBD2 TRBV5-1 -
CAWSVQGGGEKLFF TGTGCCTGGAGTGTACAGGGGGGGGGTGAAAAACTGTTTTTT TRBJ1-4 TRBD1 TRBV30 -
CASSQDKGQNNEKLFF TGCGCCAGCAGCCAAGATAAGGGACAGAACAATGAAAAACTGTTTTTT TRBJ1-4 TRBD1 TRBV4-3 -
CASSGSRTGGSLHF TGTGCCAGCAGCGGAAGTCGGACAGGGGGCTCCCTCCACTTT TRBJ1-6 TRBD1 TRBV9 -
CSVETGMNTEAFF TGCAGCGTTGAAACAGGGATGAACACTGAAGCTTTCTTT TRBJ1-1 - TRBV29-1 -
CASSSGTGHYEQYF TGTGCCAGCAGCTCCGGGACAGGGCACTACGAGCAGTACTTC TRBJ2-7 TRBD1 TRBV11-3 few
CAWSVRSSGSNEQFF TGTGCCTGGAGTGTACGGTCTAGCGGGAGCAATGAGCAGTTCTTC TRBJ2-1 TRBD2 TRBV30 -
CASSQVGRDRETQYF TGCGCCAGCAGCCAAGTTGGGCGGGACCGCGAGACCCAGTACTTC TRBJ2-5 - TRBV4-1 once
CASSLPDRANYGYTF TGTGCCAGCAGCTTACCGGACAGGGCGAACTATGGCTACACCTTC TRBJ1-2 TRBD1 TRBV11-2 -
CASSLSTSGKETQYF TGTGCCAGCAGCTTATCCACTAGCGGTAAAGAGACCCAGTACTTC TRBJ2-5 TRBD2 TRBV7-9 -
CASSQRHLNTEAFF TGTGCCAGCAGCCAACGACACCTAAACACTGAAGCTTTCTTT TRBJ1-1 - TRBV3-1/TRBV3-2 -
CASSYSSEGNEQFF TGTGCCAGCAGTTACTCTAGCGAGGGCAATGAGCAGTTCTTC TRBJ2-1 - TRBV6-5 few
CATRESGSQYEQYF TGTGCCACCAGGGAAAGCGGGAGTCAATACGAGCAGTACTTC TRBJ2-7 TRBD2 TRBV15 few
CATMGQGADGYTF TGTGCCACCATGGGACAGGGGGCCGACGGCTACACCTTC TRBJ1-2 TRBD1 TRBV24-1 -
CASNQLRGYGYTF TGTGCCAGCAACCAACTAAGGGGGTACGGCTACACCTTC TRBJ1-2 - TRBV7-9 -
CASSIAPGELFF TGTGCCAGTAGTATCGCGCCCGGGGAGCTGTTTTTT TRBJ2-2 - TRBV19 -
CASSANTRGWDQPQHF TGTGCCAGCAGTGCCAATACCAGGGGGTGGGATCAGCCCCAGCATTTT TRBJ1-5 TRBD1 TRBV6-1 -
CATTVGTLNSGELFF TGTGCCACCACCGTTGGGACACTTAACTCCGGGGAGCTGTTTTTT TRBJ2-2 - TRBV7-8 once
CSVKIEGVYGYTF TGCAGCGTTAAAATTGAAGGGGTCTATGGCTACACCTTC TRBJ1-2 - TRBV29-1 -
CASSPGQGPMSGYTF TGTGCCAGCAGCCCCGGACAGGGCCCTATGTCTGGCTACACCTTC TRBJ1-2 TRBD1 TRBV7-2 -
CASSTPRGVYGNQPQHF TGTGCCAGTAGCACCCCCCGGGGGGTATACGGCAATCAGCCCCAGCATTTT TRBJ1-5 - TRBV19 -
CASSQVRALGTQYF TGCGCCAGCAGCCAAGTGAGGGCGCTAGGGACCCAGTACTTC TRBJ2-5 - TRBV4-1 once
CASSFETGVFWKLFF TGTGCCAGCAGTTTTGAGACAGGGGTTTTCTGGAAACTGTTTTTT TRBJ1-4 TRBD1 TRBV27 few
CASSLDGTTVLPNYGYTF TGTGCCAGCAGCTTGGATGGGACTACCGTGTTACCTAACTATGGCTACACCTTC TRBJ1-2 - TRBV5-4 -
CASSIRDEKLFF TGTGCCAGTAGTATCAGGGATGAAAAACTGTTTTTT TRBJ1-4 - TRBV19 -
CASRGTGGEGYTF TGTGCCAGCAGGGGTACAGGGGGCGAAGGCTACACCTTC TRBJ1-2 TRBD1 TRBV12-3/TRBV12-4 -
CASSHGAGITFTDTQYF TGTGCCAGCAGCCACGGGGCGGGAATAACATTCACAGATACGCAGTATTTT TRBJ2-3 - TRBV4-2 -
CAKAVGDGNTIYF TGTGCCAAAGCGGTTGGCGATGGAAACACCATATATTTT TRBJ1-3 - TRBV27 -
CASSLGLAGKDEQFF TGCGCCAGCAGCTTGGGTCTAGCGGGAAAGGATGAGCAGTTCTTC TRBJ2-1 TRBD2 TRBV5-1 -
CAITTGETNEKLFF TGTGCCATTACGACAGGGGAAACTAATGAAAAACTGTTTTTT TRBJ1-4 TRBD1 TRBV2 -
CASRLLAGGGTGELFF TGCGCCAGCAGGCTACTAGCGGGAGGTGGGACCGGGGAGCTGTTTTTT TRBJ2-2 TRBD2 TRBV5-1 once
CASTPKPGTGFLYEQYF TGTGCCAGCACCCCGAAGCCCGGGACAGGGTTTTTGTACGAGCAGTACTTC TRBJ2-7 TRBD1 TRBV3-1/TRBV3-2 -
CASSREGSYNEQFF TGTGCCAGCAGCCGGGAGGGATCCTACAATGAGCAGTTCTTC TRBJ2-1 TRBD2 TRBV11-3 -
CASRFAAGEKLFF TGTGCCAGCAGGTTTGCGGCAGGGGAAAAACTGTTTTTT TRBJ1-4 - TRBV25-1 -
CASSLVGGVSGEKLFF TGTGCCAGCAGCTTAGTGGGGGGAGTCTCCGGTGAAAAACTGTTTTTT TRBJ1-4 - TRBV7-2 -
CASSPPPGMGEQYF TGTGCCAGCAGTCCCCCTCCGGGGATGGGCGAGCAGTACTTC TRBJ2-7 - TRBV6-5 -
CASSLVSGRYNSPLHF TGTGCCAGCAGCTTAGTTTCAGGGCGCTATAATTCACCCCTCCACTTT TRBJ1-6 - TRBV11-2 -